These 27 T cell receptor beta chains share one sample of origin, sequenced in a study of blood T cell repertoires in COVID-19. TCRdb's table, derived via immunoSEQ multiplex PCR, lists solely in-frame clones and lacks some. The sample gives some 400,000 clones, 90% of which show up once; approximately 7% is in the top ten. Sequencing was carried out using peripheral blood. These TCRs come from a young man with active or convalescent COVID-19.

The gene calls are TRBV9 and TRBJ1-6, with 9 nucleotides matching TRBD1. J was trimmed by 9 bases and V by 3 bases; bases with no gene match: 13. The germline V gene has CDR1 SGDLS and CDR2 YYNGEE. The CDR3 length is 17 residues. CDR3 loop: CASSEAPMGQGGSPLHF. CDR3 in DNA: TGTGCCAGCAGCGAGGCCCCCATGGGACAGGGCGGTTCACCCCTCCACTTT.

The chain has TRBV28 and TRBJ1-1, with a tentative D call TRBD1 (5 bases). The germline gives CDR1 MDHEN, CDR2 SYDVKM. The CDR3 is made up of 12 amino acids. The V end lost 7 bases, the J end lost 7 bases, and 13 bases lay between the germline ends. CDR3 sequence: CASNLQGREAFF. CDR3 nucleotide sequence: TGTGCCAGCAATTTGCAGGGCCGTGAAGCTTTCTTT.

This chain joins TRBV18 and TRBJ2-7, with 11 bases lining up with TRBD1. The CDR3 covers 15 residues. Trimming at V came to 5 bases and at J to 5 bases, leaving 8 bases not matched to a gene. Germline V lookup: CDR1 KGHSH, CDR2 LQKENI. In DNA form, the CDR3 reads TGTGCCAGCTCAGAAGGGACAGGGGGAATCAACGAGCAGTACTTC. Its protein is CASSEGTGGINEQYF.

J is TRBJ1-6 and V is TRBV14; TRBD1 aligns across 9 bases. Germline V gives CDR1 SGHDN, CDR2 FVKESK. The CDR3 is 17 amino acids. The V segment lost 1 base and the J segment 3 bases; nucleotides outside the gene matches: 4. CDR3 coding DNA: TGTGCCAGCAGCCAAGCCTGGACAGGGGTCTATAATTCACCCCTCCACTTT. Translating gives CASSQAWTGVYNSPLHF.

The rearrangement links TRBV7-9 to TRBJ1-2, with 10 bases matching TRBD1. Per germline, CDR1 SEHNR and CDR2 FQNEAQ (reference sequence). Trimming removed 5 bases from V and 5 bases from J; junction bases left unmatched: 8. CDR3 size: 15 residues. The CDR3 coding sequence is TGTGCCAGCAGCCTACTAGGGACAGGGGTATATGGCTACACCTTC. It translates to CASSLLGTGVYGYTF.

This clone appeared once. The rearrangement joins TRBV28 to TRBJ2-7, with D perhaps TRBD1 (6 bases). The CDR3 loop spans 15 amino acids. Germline V gene data show CDR1 as MDHEN and CDR2 as SYDVKM. V was cut by 5 bases and J by 6 bases, with 20 bases left in between. CDR3 coding DNA: TGTGCCAGCAGTCGCCGGAACAGGGCGCAGGGCGAGCAGTACTTC. Amino acids: CASSRRNRAQGEQYF.

The chain joins TRBV4-2 to TRBJ1-1; tentatively, D is TRBD1 (6 bases). Trimming took 0 bases from V and 1 from J, leaving 12 bases between them. The CDR3 has 16 amino acids. Looked up from germline, CDR1 is LGHNA and CDR2 is YNFKEQ. CDR3: CASSQDLRQENTEAFF. The CDR3 region has the DNA TGTGCCAGCAGCCAAGATTTACGACAGGAGAACACTGAAGCTTTCTTT.

The CDR3 DNA sequence: TGTGCCAGCTCACCAGCAGGACAGGGCTCTGGAAACACCATATATTTT. It specifies CASSPAGQGSGNTIYF. This sequence joins TRBV18 and TRBJ1-3, with 8 bases aligning to TRBD1. The CDR3 spans 16 residues. The germline CDR1 and CDR2 sequences are KGHSH and LQKENI. Unmatched junction bases numbered 3, after V lost 2 bases and J lost 0 bases.

The chain uses TRBV28 and TRBJ2-3; 12 bases fit TRBD2. The germline gives CDR1 MDHEN, CDR2 SYDVKM. Trimming cost V 5 bases and J 2 bases; bases outside gene matches: 11. The CDR3 length is 18 residues. The CDR3 sequence is CASSLRTSGTPNTDTQYF. Written as DNA, the CDR3 is TGTGCCAGCAGTCTCAGGACTAGCGGGACCCCCAACACAGATACGCAGTATTTT.

This chain connects TRBV7-6 to TRBJ2-2, with TRBD1 as a possible D gene (6 bases). The CDR3 loop spans 15 amino acids. V was clipped by 0 bases and J by 1 base, with 6 bases between them. The germline V gene has CDR1 SGHVS and CDR2 FNYEAQ. CDR3 protein: CASSLATGNTGELFF. As DNA, the CDR3 is TGTGCCAGCAGCTTAGCGACAGGGAACACCGGGGAGCTGTTTTTT.

V gene TRBV6-2 or TRBV6-3 combines with J gene TRBJ1-5; perhaps TRBD1 as D (6 bases). Germline V lookup: CDR1 MNHEY, CDR2 SVGEGT. The CDR3 covers 14 residues. Trimming stripped 2 bases from V and 7 bases from J, with 12 bases between. CDR3 DNA sequence: TGTGCCAGCAGTTACGTGCAGGGGTGGCAGCCCCAGCATTTT. As protein: CASSYVQGWQPQHF.

The V call is TRBV4-2, the J call TRBJ1-4; 12 bases map to TRBD1. V trimming: 4 bases; J trimming: 8 bases; junction bases outside the gene matches: 14. The V gene's germline CDR1 is LGHNA and CDR2 YNFKEQ. The CDR3 has 18 amino acids. CDR3 residues: CASSLITGTGGAEEKLFF. CDR3 in DNA: TGTGCCAGCAGCCTCATTACCGGGACAGGGGGCGCGGAGGAAAAACTGTTTTTT.

V usage is TRBV6-6 and J usage is TRBJ2-5, with 7 bases identical to TRBD2. The CDR3 is 16 amino acids. Trimming took 7 bases from V and 4 from J; bases not matched to a gene: 15. Germline CDR1 MNHNY, CDR2 SVGAGI (reference sequence). The CDR3: CASTTSGGGEVETQYF. The CDR3 coding sequence is TGTGCCAGCACCACCTCCGGCGGGGGAGAGGTAGAGACCCAGTACTTC.

The genes are TRBV6-5 and TRBJ2-5; D is unresolved. V gave up 6 bases and J gave up 7 bases, with 6 bases separating them. This CDR3 contains 10 residues. CDR1 and CDR2 from the germline V gene are MNHEY and SVGAGI. The CDR3 region has the DNA TGTGCCAGCAGACGGGTGACCCAGTACTTC. Encoded protein: CASRRVTQYF.

The chain has TRBV5-1 and TRBJ1-2; D unclear. Germline values: CDR1 SGHRS, CDR2 YFSETQ. The CDR3 totals 13 residues. V was cut by 4 bases and J by 7 bases, with 14 bases left in between. The DNA for the CDR3 is TGCGCCAGCAGCGCCGGGAGCGGAGGTGGCTACACCTTC. As protein: CASSAGSGGGYTF.

This clone appeared once. The chain uses TRBV4-1 and TRBJ1-2, with 12 positions matching TRBD1. V lost 5 bases to trimming and J lost 2 bases; unmatched junction nucleotides: 12. The CDR3 runs 18 residues. Germline CDR1 and CDR2: MGHRA and YSYEKL. The CDR3 DNA is TGCGCCAGCAGCGCCCCCCGGTCCGGGACAGGGGGCAACTATGGCTACACCTTC. Protein product: CASSAPRSGTGGNYGYTF.

V and J are TRBV21-1 and TRBJ1-6; the D call TRBD1 from the table was never checked on the DNA. TRBV21-1 is given as a pseudogene. The CDR3 has 20 residues. The CDR3: CASSNHGGQGISSYNSPLHF. The CDR3 DNA follows: TGTGCCAGCAGCAACCATGGGGGACAGGGGATTAGCTCCTATAATTCACCCCTCCACTTT.

This chain connects TRBV10-3 to TRBJ1-4, with D perhaps TRBD1 (5 bases). The germline CDR1 and CDR2 sequences are ENHRY and SYGVKD. This CDR3 comprises 15 residues. The ends were cut back, 10 bases at V and 0 bases at J, with 15 bases in the middle. The CDR3 coding sequence is TGTGCCACTTCGGGACTTACCACAACTAATGAAAAACTGTTTTTT. Its protein product is CATSGLTTTNEKLFF.

CDR3 nucleotide sequence: TGTGCCAGCAAAGGCCGGGGTAACTATGGCTACACCTTC. This gives the protein CASKGRGNYGYTF. The chain is built from TRBV5-6 and TRBJ1-2; D is ambiguous. This CDR3 is 13 amino acids long. CDR1 SGHDT and CDR2 YYEEEE come from the germline V gene. Trimming pared 6 bases from V and 1 base from J, leaving 10 bases between.

The chain has TRBV27 and TRBJ2-7, with 9 bases lining up with TRBD2. The CDR3 is made up of 13 amino acids. The germline CDR1 and CDR2 sequences are MNHEY and SMNVEV (reference sequence). Trimming cost V 5 bases and J 3 bases; bases outside gene matches: 2. As DNA, the CDR3 is TGTGCCAGCAGTCTAGCGGGGAACTACGAGCAGTACTTC. As protein: CASSLAGNYEQYF.

The gene calls are TRBV27 and TRBJ2-7; a possible D gene is TRBD1 (5 bases). V lost 0 bases to trimming and J lost 1 base, with 7 bases between them. CDR3 length: 14 amino acids. Germline CDR1 MNHEY, CDR2 SMNVEV (reference sequence). CDR3 in amino acids: CASSLSAGSYEQYF. The CDR3 coding sequence is TGTGCCAGCAGTTTATCGGCAGGGTCCTACGAGCAGTACTTC.

The rearrangement joins TRBV11-2 to TRBJ2-2; a weak D match, TRBD1 (5 bases). V was cut by 5 bases and J by 6 bases, with 22 bases left in between. CDR3 size: 17 residues. Germline V gene data show CDR1 as SGHAT and CDR2 as FQNNGV. The CDR3 loop is CASSQRPPGLGSGELFF. Written as DNA, the CDR3 is TGTGCCAGCAGCCAAAGGCCCCCAGGGTTAGGTTCCGGGGAGCTGTTTTTT. The full variable domain, its missing parts supplied by reference TRBV11-2 and TRBJ2-2, is EAGVAQSPRYKIIEKRQSVAFWCNPISGHATLYWYQQILGQGPKLLIQFQNNGVVDDSQLPKDRFSAERLKGVDSTLKIQPAKLEDSAVYLCASSQRPPGLGSGELFFGEGSRLTVL.

This chain uses TRBV29-1 with TRBJ1-4; D is perhaps TRBD1 (5 bases). The CDR3 totals 16 residues. The germline V gene encodes CDR1 SQVTM and CDR2 ANQGSEA. V shed 0 bases and J shed 7 bases, with 18 bases lying between them. This CDR3 is CSVEDFGGGGTEKLFF. As DNA, the CDR3 is TGCAGCGTTGAAGATTTTGGGGGGGGAGGGACTGAAAAACTGTTTTTT.

This clone was detected a few times. This sequence joins TRBV20-1 and TRBJ1-5; D remains unclear. V was pared by 3 bases and J by 0 bases, with 15 bases between. The germline V gene has CDR1 DFQATT and CDR2 SNEGSKA (reference sequence). This CDR3 is built from 16 residues. CDR3 DNA sequence: TGCAGTGCTAGTGGAGCCGGGAGTAATAGCAATCAGCCCCAGCATTTT. It specifies CSASGAGSNSNQPQHF.

J is TRBJ1-3 and V is TRBV7-9, with D unclear. The CDR3 is 15 amino acids. V dropped 4 bases and J dropped 0 bases, with 10 bases sitting between them. The germline CDR1 and CDR2 sequences are SEHNR and FQNEAQ (reference sequence). The CDR3 loop reads CASSSLPSSGNTIYF. The CDR3 coding sequence is TGTGCCAGCAGCTCCCTCCCCAGCTCTGGAAACACCATATATTTT.

The table lists this clone with a few counts. J is TRBJ2-5 and V is TRBV9; D remains ambiguous. The CDR3 has 11 amino acids. Trimming took off 2 bases at V and 5 bases at J, with 4 bases between the two ends. CDR1 and CDR2 from the germline V gene are SGDLS and YYNGEE. In DNA, the CDR3 is TGTGCCAGCAGCGTTTCGGAGACCCAGTACTTC. It specifies CASSVSETQYF.

This clone was seen only once. The sample carries other DNA sequences with the same CDR3. The chain carries TRBV28 and TRBJ1-2; TRBD1 is a possible D gene (5 bases). The ends were cut back, 8 bases at V and 2 bases at J, with 6 bases in the middle. The CDR3 consists of 11 residues. The germline V gene has CDR1 MDHEN and CDR2 SYDVKM. In DNA form, the CDR3 reads TGTGCCAGCCGACAGAACTATGGCTACACCTTC. Protein sequence: CASRQNYGYTF.